The clone carrying this T cell receptor beta chain was observed a few times. What it binds is not known. This PCR relied on a set of 60 Vbeta primers and 13 Jbeta primers. TCRdb keeps only in-frame clones here, not all; method: immunoSEQ multiplex PCR. The table lists fewer than 150,000 clones, approximately 73% of them singletons. The data originate from a study of cytomegalovirus exposure and HLA in healthy donors. Turning to the study itself: Membership in the Caucasian-associated ancestry cluster was found for around 85% of nearly 400 genotyped donors. Overall study findings and caveats: Later analysis suggested most CMV-associated TCR beta chains were HLA-restricted.

Germline V CDR1 and CDR2: WSHSY, SAAADI. Losses at the gene ends were 0 bases for V and 6 bases for J; bases not matched to a gene: 8. CDR3 length: 17 amino acids. The TCR sequence derives from a human donor in good health. V gene TRBV10-2 combines with J gene TRBJ2-2; 9 bases align to TRBD1. The sample comprised PBMCs. The CDR3 coding sequence is TGCGCCAGCAGTGAGTCGACCGAGGACAGGGGTGCCGGGGAGCTGTTTTTT. This gives the protein CASSESTEDRGAGELFF.